The 30 T cell receptor beta chains reported below all come from one sample, sequenced in a study of blood T cells in healthy people across ages. It was with a sample-barcoded 5' primer and a J-beta primer mix that a second PCR of about 6 to 11 cycles was run. TCRdb redid the calling of the 5' RACE reads with MiXCR, one entry per CDR3 protein. The table has hundreds of thousands of distinct CDR3 sequences, 25% seen once. These data also formed part of another study, on T cells of mothers and their children.

The sequenced sample was blood. The receptors were gathered from a boy younger than 18 in good health.

The chain uses TRBV2 and TRBJ2-2; no clear D gene. Germline V lookup: CDR1 SNHLY, CDR2 FYNNEI. The CDR3 totals 13 residues. Trimming took 1 base from V and 7 from J, leaving 7 bases between them. DNA of the CDR3: TGTGCCAGCAGTGAAGACAACGACGGGGAGCTGTTTTTT. It yields the protein CASSEDNDGELFF.

This clonotype was counted between two and nine times. The chain has TRBV20-1 and TRBJ2-5, with 13 bases identical to TRBD2. The J call may be in error: the DNA end matches TRBJ2-7 better. CDR1 is DFQATT, CDR2 SNEGSKA, per germline (reference sequence). The CDR3 has 15 amino acids. CDR3 bases: TGCAGTGCTAGAACCGGACTAGCGGGAGTGTACGAGCAGTACTTC. Translation gives CSARTGLAGVYEQYF.

This clonotype has more than one count but fewer than ten. J is TRBJ2-7 and V is TRBV2; TRBD2 is a possible D gene (5 bases). The length of the CDR3 is 15 residues. V gave up 2 bases and J gave up 3 bases, with 14 bases separating them. Germline V gene data show CDR1 as SNHLY and CDR2 as FYNNEI. The CDR3, as DNA: TGTGCCAGCAGTGAAATGGGGAGATGGGACTACGAGCAGTACTTC. Translating it yields CASSEMGRWDYEQYF. Drawing the rest from reference TRBV2 and TRBJ2-7, the complete variable domain is EPEVTQTPSHQVTQMGQEVILRCVPISNHLYFYWYRQILGQKVEFLVSFYNNEISEKSEIFDDQFSVERPDGSNFTLKIRSTKLEDSAMYFCASSEMGRWDYEQYFGPGTRLTVT.

This clonotype was detected only a few times. V gene TRBV15 combines with J gene TRBJ2-7; D gene unclear. The CDR3 is made up of 13 amino acids. Germline V gives CDR1 LNHNV, CDR2 YYDKDF (reference sequence). V lost 0 bases and J 5 bases, leaving 8 bases between the germline ends. The CDR3 DNA is TGTGCCACCAGCAGAGAAGGGAAGAACGAGCAGTACTTC. It specifies CATSREGKNEQYF.

This chain links TRBV14 with TRBJ2-2; TRBD1 is a possible D gene (5 bases). The CDR3 extends over 15 amino acids. V was clipped by 4 bases and J by 2 bases, with 11 bases between them. Germline CDR1 and CDR2: SGHDN and FVKESK. CDR3 sequence: CASSPLGRNTGELFF. The CDR3 bases are TGTGCCAGCAGCCCTCTGGGGCGAAACACCGGGGAGCTGTTTTTT.

The sample holds a few counts of this clonotype. The chain is built from TRBV4-1 and TRBJ2-1; D not certain. The CDR3 spans 13 residues. Germline CDR1 MGHRA, CDR2 YSYEKL. V lost 3 bases and J 10 bases, leaving 13 bases between the germline ends. The chain's CDR3 is CASSQGPGQEQFF. The DNA for the CDR3 is TGCGCCAGCAGCCAGGGCCCTGGCCAAGAGCAGTTCTTC.

There are a few counts of this clonotype. The V and J genes are TRBV9 and TRBJ2-5; 10 bases agree with TRBD2. V dropped 3 bases and J dropped 2; count of bases not matched to a gene: 7. This CDR3 has 16 amino acids. Germline V gives CDR1 SGDLS, CDR2 YYNGEE. CDR3 bases: TGTGCCAGCAGCGCCTCCTTACTAGCGGGACAAGAGACCCAGTACTTC. Residues: CASSASLLAGQETQYF.

The chain has TRBV29-1 and TRBJ2-5, with a possible D match to TRBD1 (6 bases). The CDR3 runs 14 residues. Trimming stripped 5 bases from V and 1 base from J, with 14 bases between. Per the germline V gene, CDR1 is SQVTM and CDR2 is ANQGSEA. In DNA, the CDR3 is TGCAGCGTTCAGTCTGACAGGATCCAAGAGACCCAGTACTTC. It encodes CSVQSDRIQETQYF.

This clonotype was observed a handful of times. The V call is TRBV6-2 or TRBV6-3, the J call TRBJ2-1, with 7 bases fitting TRBD2. The J call may be incorrect, as the DNA end agrees better with TRBJ2-5. In germline, CDR1 is MNHEY, CDR2 SVGEGT. This CDR3 spans 16 amino acids. CDR3 protein: CASSYTRTSPLETQYF. The CDR3 region has the DNA TGTGCCAGCAGTTACACGAGGACTAGTCCGTTAGAGACCCAGTACTTC.

The chain employs TRBV7-8 and TRBJ2-1; no clear D gene. The V gene's germline CDR1 is SGHVS and CDR2 FQNEAQ. Trimming removed 5 bases from V and 8 bases from J, with 10 bases in between. The CDR3 loop spans 12 amino acids. DNA for the CDR3: TGTGCCAGCAGCAAGACCCTCGATGAGCAGTTCTTC. Its protein product is CASSKTLDEQFF.

The chain couples TRBV5-5 to TRBJ1-1; D uncertain. The CDR3 consists of 12 residues. The germline V gene has CDR1 SGHKS and CDR2 YYEKEE (reference sequence). V gave up 0 bases and J gave up 6 bases, with 6 bases separating them. The CDR3 nucleotides are TGTGCCAGCAGCTTGGTGCCGGCTGAAGCTTTCTTT. Its translation: CASSLVPAEAFF.

This clonotype turned up a few times. Written as DNA, the CDR3 is TGCAGCGTTGTTCTCGCAGGGATAAGCTCCTACAATGAGCAGTTCTTC. This gives the protein CSVVLAGISSYNEQFF. The genes are TRBV29-1 and TRBJ2-1; TRBD1 is a possible D gene (5 bases). V dropped 4 bases and J dropped 0 bases, with 16 bases sitting between them. The CDR3 is 16 amino acids. CDR1 is SQVTM and CDR2 is ANQGSEA in the germline V gene.

The CDR3 coding sequence is TGCGCCAGCAGCATACAGCCCGGGACCGCGGCCGTAGGCTACACCTTC. Its protein is CASSIQPGTAAVGYTF. The rearrangement joins TRBV5-1 to TRBJ1-2; tentative D call: TRBD1 (5 bases). The V gene's germline CDR1 is SGHRS and CDR2 YFSETQ. Trimming took off 4 bases at V and 8 bases at J, with 24 bases between the two ends. This CDR3 comprises 16 residues.

This sequence joins TRBV24-1 and TRBJ2-3; no definite D call. The germline V gene encodes CDR1 KGHDR and CDR2 SFDVKD. The CDR3 extends over 14 amino acids. Trimming took off 6 bases at V and 3 bases at J, with 12 bases between the two ends. CDR3 nucleotides: TGTGCCACCAGTAGCAGTTTGGGAACAGATACGCAGTATTTT. Protein: CATSSSLGTDTQYF.

This chain links TRBV19 with TRBJ2-7; D is perhaps TRBD2 (5 bases). Matching the DNA end better, TRBJ2-5 makes the J call doubtful. There are 15 residues in the CDR3. Germline assignment: CDR1 LNHDA and CDR2 SQIVND (reference sequence). As DNA, the CDR3 is TGTGCCAGCAGGCCCGGGAAGCGAAGCCAAGAGACCCAGTACTTC. Its protein product is CASRPGKRSQETQYF.

V is TRBV5-1 and J is TRBJ2-7; 13 nucleotides match TRBD2. The CDR3 is made up of 15 amino acids. V lost 4 bases and J lost 2; bases outside the gene matches: 3. The germline V gene has CDR1 SGHRS and CDR2 YFSETQ. The CDR3 protein is CASSIGTSGTYEQYF. DNA of the CDR3: TGCGCCAGCAGCATCGGGACTAGCGGGACCTACGAGCAGTACTTC.

The rearrangement uses TRBV7-6 and TRBJ2-5; 9 bases are shared with TRBD1. The trim removed 4 bases at V and 4 bases at J, leaving 10 bases unmatched. CDR1 SGHVS and CDR2 FNYEAQ come from the germline V gene. The CDR3 consists of 16 residues. The CDR3 loop reads CASSSQGARIGETQYF. In nucleotides, the CDR3 is TGTGCCAGCAGCTCACAGGGGGCTCGGATCGGAGAGACCCAGTACTTC.

The chain links TRBV7-9 to TRBJ2-5; D may be TRBD2 (6 bases). Near its end, the DNA agrees better with TRBJ2-1, so the J call may be wrong. CDR3 length equals 15 residues. The germline gives CDR1 SEHNR, CDR2 FQNEAQ (reference sequence). CDR3 nucleotides: TGTGCCAGCAGCCCCGGATGGGACTCCGGGGATGAGCAGTTCTTC. The encoded protein is CASSPGWDSGDEQFF.

This clonotype was seen only a few times. The chain employs TRBV7-2 and TRBJ1-4; no clear D. Trimming pared 3 bases from V and 2 bases from J, leaving 10 bases between. The germline V gene has CDR1 SGHTA and CDR2 FQGNSA. CDR3 length equals 15 residues. The CDR3 region is CASSFYSGTNEKLFF. DNA for the CDR3: TGTGCCAGCAGCTTTTACAGTGGCACTAATGAAAAACTGTTTTTT.

As DNA, the CDR3 is TGTGCCAGCAGTCAGTACAACTCTGGGGCCAACGTCCTGACTTTC. It encodes CASSQYNSGANVLTF. The rearrangement joins TRBV6-5 to TRBJ2-6; D uncertain. V lost 5 bases and J lost 0, with 8 bases in between. The CDR3 is 15 amino acids. Germline V gene sequence: CDR1 MNHEY, CDR2 SVGAGI.

This clonotype was observed many times. A junction end diverges from the germline sequence, so it may reflect a read error. The genes are TRBV7-7 and TRBJ2-5, with 7 nucleotides matching TRBD2. The CDR3 runs to 14 residues. Per the germline V gene, CDR1 is SSHAT and CDR2 is FNYEAQ (reference sequence). The CDR3 sequence is CASSRAGPGETQYF. CDR3 nucleotide sequence: TGTGCTAGCAGCCGAGCGGGGCCTGGGGAGACCCAGTACTTC.

The chain carries TRBV6-2 or TRBV6-3 and TRBJ2-1, with 8 bases lining up with TRBD1. Germline CDR1 MNHEY, CDR2 SVGEGT. There are 15 residues in the CDR3. V shed 5 bases and J 5 bases; nucleotides not matched to a gene: 8. CDR3 protein: CASSTDRDFDNEQFF. In nucleotides, the CDR3 is TGTGCCAGCAGTACGGACAGGGACTTCGACAATGAGCAGTTCTTC.

This clonotype has just a few counts. The CDR3 DNA sequence: TGTGCCAGCAGCGGGGACGGGAACTCCTACAATGAGCAGTTCTTC. Protein product: CASSGDGNSYNEQFF. The chain has TRBV9 and TRBJ2-1; the D call may be TRBD1 or TRBD2 (5 bases each). The CDR3 loop spans 15 amino acids. Germline CDR1 is SGDLS and CDR2 is YYNGEE. V dropped 3 bases and J dropped 0 bases, with 10 bases sitting between them.

The rearrangement uses TRBV29-1 and TRBJ1-2; TRBD1 matches at 9 bases. Germline V gene data show CDR1 as SQVTM and CDR2 as ANQGSEA. CDR3 length equals 13 residues. Losses at the gene ends were 7 bases for V and 6 bases for J; bases not matched to a gene: 9. The CDR3 region has the DNA TGCAGCGCTCCGGGACAGGGTTTACATGGCTACACCTTC. This encodes CSAPGQGLHGYTF.

V usage is TRBV29-1 and J usage is TRBJ2-7; TRBD2 aligns across 8 bases. The J call is in doubt because the DNA end fits TRBJ2-5 better. Germline CDR1 SQVTM, CDR2 ANQGSEA. This CDR3 has 15 amino acids. CDR3 in amino acids: CSVEASGSVQETQYF. Written as DNA, the CDR3 is TGCAGCGTTGAAGCCAGCGGGAGCGTGCAAGAGACCCAGTACTTC.

The chain combines TRBV7-2 with TRBJ1-4; no reliable D call. Germline V lookup: CDR1 SGHTA, CDR2 FQGNSA. V was shortened by 5 bases and J by 8 bases, with 21 bases between the two germline ends. The CDR3 extends over 16 amino acids. CDR3 bases: TGTGCCAGCAGCGCGAGCGGTTCCGTAGGCTTCGAAAAACTGTTTTTT. Protein product: CASSASGSVGFEKLFF.

A few counts support this clonotype. CDR3 residues: CASSDPGLAWETQYF. For the CDR3, the DNA is TGTGCCAGCAGTGACCCGGGACTAGCATGGGAGACCCAGTACTTC. The chain employs TRBV6-2 or TRBV6-3 and TRBJ2-5, with 9 bases that match TRBD2. CDR1 MNHEY and CDR2 SVGEGT come from the germline V gene. The V and J ends lost 5 bases and 5 bases, in that order; junction bases with no gene match: 9. The CDR3 is made up of 15 amino acids.

The chain links TRBV19 to TRBJ1-1, with 10 positions matching TRBD1. The CDR3 spans 16 residues. Germline V gene data show CDR1 as LNHDA and CDR2 as SQIVND (reference sequence). V trimming: 8 bases; J trimming: 4 bases; junction bases outside the gene matches: 13. CDR3 coding DNA: TGTGCCAGTCACATTGGGACAGGGGTAGGAGGCACTGAAGCTTTCTTT. This codes for CASHIGTGVGGTEAFF.

V is TRBV7-8 and J is TRBJ1-2; D not resolved. CDR1 and CDR2 (germline): SGHVS, FQNEAQ. V was trimmed by 4 bases and J by 3 bases, leaving 15 bases between them. The CDR3 extends over 15 amino acids. CDR3 region: CASSSTGGSDYGYTF. The CDR3 DNA sequence: TGTGCCAGCAGCTCAACCGGCGGGTCCGACTATGGCTACACCTTC.

The table lists this clonotype with a few counts. The J gene is TRBJ1-2, the V gene TRBV20-1, with D perhaps TRBD1 (5 bases). Looked up from germline, CDR1 is DFQATT and CDR2 is SNEGSKA (reference sequence). Deletions cut 1 base from V and 8 bases from J, with 14 bases between. The CDR3 sequence is 13 residues long. CDR3 bases: TGCAGTGCTAGAGCAGGGAGATCGGGGGGCTACACCTTC. Amino acid sequence: CSARAGRSGGYTF.